These T cell receptor beta chains were read from a single sample in a study of T cell responses to AZD1222 COVID-19 vaccine. TCRdb keeps only in-frame clones here, not all; method: immunoSEQ multiplex PCR. The data hold 95,000 to 150,000 clones, with over 75% observed a single time. This material consisted of peripheral blood, taken on day 0 of AZD1222 vaccination. These receptors all stem from an adult in good health. The CDR3 runs from the conserved cysteine through the conserved F or W. D genes are given only for firm matches. Expanded clones get a size class; other rows say once, few or many, or leave the size out.

j_gene: TRBJ1-1
len: 14
abundance: NA
d_gene: TRBD1
v_gene: TRBV10-3
CDR3nt: TGTGCCATCAGTGATAGAGGGGGCGAGACTGAAGCTTTCTTT
CDR3aa: CAISDRGGETEAFF

j_gene: TRBJ1-5
len: 15
abundance: NA
d_gene: NA
v_gene: TRBV5-1
CDR3nt: TGCGCCAGCAGTTTGGGGGGCAGTGGCAATCAGCCCCAGCATTTT
CDR3aa: CASSLGGSGNQPQHF

j_gene: TRBJ2-5
len: 13
abundance: NA
d_gene: NA
v_gene: TRBV2
CDR3nt: TGTGCCAGCAGTGACATAGTCCAAGAGACCCAGTACTTC
CDR3aa: CASSDIVQETQYF

j_gene: TRBJ2-2
len: 19
abundance: NA
d_gene: TRBD2
v_gene: TRBV7-2
CDR3nt: TGTGCCAGCAGCTCTCCGGGACTAGCGGGGGGGCCGGGCACCGGGGAGCTGTTTTTT
CDR3aa: CASSSPGLAGGPGTGELFF

j_gene: TRBJ2-3
len: 14
abundance: NA
d_gene: NA
v_gene: TRBV5-1
CDR3nt: TGCGCCAGCAGCTTGGTGACTAGCACAGATACGCAGTATTTT
CDR3aa: CASSLVTSTDTQYF

j_gene: TRBJ1-6
len: 13
abundance: NA
d_gene: NA
v_gene: TRBV6-5
CDR3nt: TGTGCCAGCAGCCACAGGGCCAATTCACCCCTCCACTTT
CDR3aa: CASSHRANSPLHF

j_gene: TRBJ1-2
len: 14
abundance: NA
d_gene: NA
v_gene: TRBV19
CDR3nt: TGTGCCAGTAGTATTGGAGGGCCTTGGGGTGGCTACACCTTC
CDR3aa: CASSIGGPWGGYTF

j_gene: TRBJ2-7
len: 15
abundance: few
d_gene: NA
v_gene: TRBV4-1
CDR3nt: TGCGCCAGCAGCCAACCCGGGACGGCAGCCTACGAGCAGTACTTC
CDR3aa: CASSQPGTAAYEQYF

j_gene: TRBJ2-7
len: 16
abundance: NA
d_gene: NA
v_gene: TRBV6-5
CDR3nt: TGTGCCAGCAGTTACTCGAGGGGCAGGGCATTCAACGAGCAGTACTTC
CDR3aa: CASSYSRGRAFNEQYF

j_gene: TRBJ1-6
len: 17
abundance: NA
d_gene: NA
v_gene: TRBV9
CDR3nt: TGTGCCAGCAGCGGAGGGGGGATCGGACAGTATAATTCACCCCTCCACTTT
CDR3aa: CASSGGGIGQYNSPLHF

j_gene: TRBJ2-3
len: 15
abundance: NA
d_gene: NA
v_gene: TRBV5-1
CDR3nt: TGCGCCAGCAGCATCCACCGTCCCACCACAGATACGCAGTATTTT
CDR3aa: CASSIHRPTTDTQYF

j_gene: TRBJ2-7
len: 14
abundance: NA
d_gene: NA
v_gene: TRBV7-9
CDR3nt: TGTGCCAGCAGCTTCTCGGGTGGACCGACTGGGCAGTACTTC
CDR3aa: CASSFSGGPTGQYF

j_gene: TRBJ2-5
len: 16
abundance: NA
d_gene: NA
v_gene: TRBV28
CDR3nt: TGTGCCAGCAGTTGGCGGGCAGGGGCTTTCCAAGAGACCCAGTACTTC
CDR3aa: CASSWRAGAFQETQYF

j_gene: TRBJ2-6
len: 21
abundance: NA
d_gene: NA
v_gene: TRBV12-5
CDR3nt: TGTGCTAGTGGTTTGGTCCAGACCAGGGGACTAATCCTATCTGGGGCCAACGTCCTGACTTTC
CDR3aa: CASGLVQTRGLILSGANVLTF

j_gene: TRBJ1-5
len: 14
abundance: NA
d_gene: NA
v_gene: TRBV6-6
CDR3nt: TGTGCCAGCTCCCCCGGGCCGAGAAGTCCGCCCCAGCATTTT
CDR3aa: CASSPGPRSPPQHF

j_gene: TRBJ1-2
len: 13
abundance: NA
d_gene: NA
v_gene: TRBV7-2
CDR3nt: TGTGCCAGCAGCTTAGCCCAGCTTTATGGCTACACCTTC
CDR3aa: CASSLAQLYGYTF

j_gene: TRBJ1-1
len: 14
abundance: NA
d_gene: TRBD1
v_gene: TRBV19
CDR3nt: TGTGCCAGTAGTAGGGGACAGGGGGCGACTGAAGCTTTCTTT
CDR3aa: CASSRGQGATEAFF